These 7 T cell receptor beta chains came from one sample sequenced in a study of blood T cell repertoires in COVID-19. Libraries were prepared by immunoSEQ multiplex PCR; TCRdb keeps only in-frame clonotypes and omits some of them. The sample holds under 250,000 clones; around nine tenths are singletons and the top ten take roughly 3.7%. The sample was PBMCs or T cells enriched from blood (not recorded which). These receptors came from a woman in her 30s who had been exposed to COVID-19.

This clone appeared a few times. The rearrangement joins TRBV15 to TRBJ1-2, with D perhaps matching TRBD1 (5 bases). CDR3 length: 17 residues. Germline lookup yields CDR1 LNHNV and CDR2 YYDKDF (reference sequence). V was trimmed by 0 bases and J by 5 bases, leaving 19 bases between them. The CDR3, as DNA: TGTGCCACCAGCAGAGATAGCCCATTCAGGGTAGGGTATGGCTACACCTTC. It yields the protein CATSRDSPFRVGYGYTF.

The chain employs TRBV5-1 and TRBJ2-7, with TRBD2 matching 13 bases. Germline V gives CDR1 SGHRS, CDR2 YFSETQ. The CDR3 covers 16 residues. J was trimmed by 0 bases and V by 4 bases; bases with no gene match: 4. The CDR3 DNA is TGCGCCAGCAGCACGGGACTAGCGGGGCCCTCCTACGAGCAGTACTTC. Encoded protein: CASSTGLAGPSYEQYF.

This clone occurred once. The V call is TRBV15, the J call TRBJ1-4; no definite D call. V was shortened by 1 base and J by 0 bases, with 12 bases between the two germline ends. CDR3 length equals 17 residues. Germline assignment: CDR1 LNHNV and CDR2 YYDKDF (reference sequence). CDR3 bases: TGTGCCACCAGCAGAGGAACAGTACTAGCAACTAATGAAAAACTGTTTTTT. The encoded protein is CATSRGTVLATNEKLFF. Variable domain in full (rest from reference TRBV15 and TRBJ1-4): DAMVIQNPRYQVTQFGKPVTLSCSQTLNHNVMYWYQQKSSQAPKLLFHYYDKDFNNEADTPDNFQSRRPNTSFCFLDIRSPGLGDTAMYLCATSRGTVLATNEKLFFGSGTQLSVL.

This chain uses TRBV2 with TRBJ1-2; 7 bases are a match to TRBD1. Germline CDR1 is SNHLY and CDR2 is FYNNEI. This CDR3 has 13 amino acids. Trimming took 6 bases from V and 3 from J; bases not matched to a gene: 4. CDR3 residues: CASSSGTDYGYTF. The CDR3 DNA reads as TGTGCCAGCAGCTCCGGGACAGACTATGGCTACACCTTC.

This rearrangement joins TRBV15 to TRBJ2-1, with a weak D call TRBD2 (5 bases). CDR3 length: 14 residues. Germline loops: CDR1 LNHNV, CDR2 YYDKDF (reference sequence). Trimming cost V 1 base and J 7 bases, with 11 bases left between them. The CDR3 is CATSRGSEGNEQFF. The CDR3 region has the DNA TGTGCCACCAGCAGAGGCTCTGAGGGAAATGAGCAGTTCTTC.

The sample holds one count of this clone. This rearrangement joins TRBV18 to TRBJ2-3, with D maybe TRBD2 (6 bases). The CDR3 extends over 16 amino acids. Germline lookup yields CDR1 KGHSH and CDR2 LQKENI. V was shortened by 3 bases and J by 2 bases, with 15 bases between the two germline ends. DNA of the CDR3: TGTGCCAGCTCACCCCGGGTCGCGGGGCTCACAGATACGCAGTATTTT. This encodes CASSPRVAGLTDTQYF. Together with reference TRBV18 and TRBJ2-3, the CDR3 gives the full variable domain: NAGVMQNPRHLVRRRGQEARLRCSPMKGHSHVYWYRQLPEEGLKFMVYLQKENIIDESGMPKERFSAEFPKEGPSILRIQQVVRGDSAAYFCASSPRVAGLTDTQYFGPGTRLTVL.

Only one count was recorded for this clone. The chain joins TRBV18 to TRBJ2-7; maybe TRBD2 (6 bases). CDR3 length: 16 amino acids. V lost 5 bases and J lost 0, with 17 bases in between. Germline-derived CDR1 and CDR2 are KGHSH and LQKENI. CDR3 nucleotides: TGTGCCAGCTCAGTTAAGGGACTCCTGTCCTCCTACGAGCAGTACTTC. Protein sequence: CASSVKGLLSSYEQYF. The full variable domain, rest sourced from reference TRBV18 and TRBJ2-7, is NAGVMQNPRHLVRRRGQEARLRCSPMKGHSHVYWYRQLPEEGLKFMVYLQKENIIDESGMPKERFSAEFPKEGPSILRIQQVVRGDSAAYFCASSVKGLLSSYEQYFGPGTRLTVT.